The 21 T cell receptor beta chains below come from one sample, sequenced in a study of T cells in Graves' hyperthyroidism and ophthalmopathy. RNA transcripts served as the template for amplifying TCR beta CDR3 regions. First-round RT-PCR with HTBI primers amplified the TCR CDR3 region. TCRdb recomputed calls from the multiplex PCR reads with MiXCR, one row per CDR3 protein. The sample shows hundreds of thousands of distinct CDR3 sequences, about 17% of them seen only once. Sequencing input: blood. These receptors were obtained from a young woman with Graves' hyperthyroidism.

The J gene is TRBJ1-6, the V gene TRBV9; possibly TRBD1 for D (6 bases). CDR3 length equals 15 residues. With 4 bases removed from V and 9 bases from J, the gap between germline ends came to 17 bases. Germline V CDR1 and CDR2: SGDLS, YYNGEE. CDR3 DNA sequence: TGTGCCAGCAGCATCCAAGCAGGGGCAAGTTCACCCCTCCACTTT. It is translated as CASSIQAGASSPLHF.

This clonotype was seen many times. The chain links TRBV5-1 to TRBJ1-1; a possible D gene is TRBD1 (5 bases). Trimming shortened V by 1 base and J by 5 bases, and 9 bases separated the two germline ends. The CDR3 spans 13 residues. Per germline, CDR1 SGHRS and CDR2 YFSETQ. The DNA for the CDR3 is TGCGCCAGCAGCTTGTTTGGGGGTACTGAAGCTTTCTTT. Translation gives CASSLFGGTEAFF.

This clonotype was seen repeatedly, ten times or more. This chain links TRBV29-1 with TRBJ2-1; 7 bases line up with TRBD2. Germline V gives CDR1 SQVTM, CDR2 ANQGSEA. This CDR3 spans 13 amino acids. V was pared by 4 bases and J by 4 bases, with 4 bases of the junction left unmatched. CDR3 region: CSVVLAEYNEQFF. The DNA for the CDR3 is TGCAGCGTTGTGCTAGCGGAATACAATGAGCAGTTCTTC.

This chain joins TRBV30 and TRBJ2-5; D uncertain. The V and J ends lost 2 bases and 4 bases respectively, with 14 bases between them. Germline assignment: CDR1 GTSNPN and CDR2 SVGIG (reference sequence). The CDR3 consists of 14 residues. The CDR3 DNA reads TGTGCCTGGAGTTCGACACCTCAGCGAGAGACCCAGTACTTC. It translates to CAWSSTPQRETQYF.

Regarding this clonotype: A much larger clone sits a single nucleotide away, making a read error possible. Given the absence of the conserved phenylalanine or tryptophan at the CDR3 end, a read error is likely. The chain carries TRBV6-1 and TRBJ1-5; D ambiguous. The CDR3 spans 13 residues. Germline V gene data show CDR1 as MNHNS and CDR2 as SASEGT. V shed 6 bases and J shed 2 bases, with 8 bases lying between them. The CDR3 bases are TGTGCCAGCAGCGGGATAGGCAATCAGCCCCAGCATTTG. As protein: CASSGIGNQPQHL.

V gene TRBV7-8 combines with J gene TRBJ1-1, with no clear D. CDR1 and CDR2 (germline): SGHVS, FQNEAQ. This CDR3 has 12 residues. Trimming pared 5 bases from V and 7 bases from J, leaving 11 bases between. The CDR3 reads CASSPWKVEAFF. DNA of the CDR3: TGTGCCAGCAGCCCCTGGAAGGTTGAAGCTTTCTTT.

This clonotype was recorded at least ten times. This chain connects TRBV7-2 to TRBJ2-7, with 10 bases that match TRBD2. Unmatched junction bases numbered 27, after V lost 2 bases and J lost 2 bases. The germline CDR1 and CDR2 sequences are SGHTA and FQGNSA. CDR3 length equals 23 residues. CDR3 residues: CASSLNHRGSGTSAQRRAYEQYF. CDR3 nucleotides: TGTGCCAGCAGCTTAAATCACCGGGGGTCCGGGACTAGCGCTCAACGGCGTGCCTACGAGCAGTACTTC. The full variable domain, with the rest looked up from reference TRBV7-2 and TRBJ2-7, is GAGVSQSPSNKVTEKGKDVELRCDPISGHTALYWYRQSLGQGLEFLIYFQGNSAPDKSGLPSDRFSAERTGGSVSTLTIQRTQQEDSAVYLCASSLNHRGSGTSAQRRAYEQYFGPGTRLTVT.

V and J are TRBV19 and TRBJ2-1; D unclear. Trimming stripped 3 bases from V and 5 bases from J, with 8 bases between. Germline-derived CDR1 and CDR2 are LNHDA and SQIVND (reference sequence). The CDR3 runs to 13 residues. CDR3 protein: CASSIAGHNEQFF. The CDR3 nucleotides are TGTGCCAGTAGTATCGCTGGACACAATGAGCAGTTCTTC.

This clonotype appeared a few times. The chain carries TRBV5-4 and TRBJ2-1, with D possibly being TRBD2 (6 bases). V was clipped by 4 bases and J by 1 base, with 15 bases between them. Per the germline V gene, CDR1 is SGHNT and CDR2 is YYREEE (reference sequence). The CDR3 consists of 16 residues. CDR3 nucleotides: TGTGCCAGCAGCGATGACGGGAGTATTTCCTACAATGAGCAGTTCTTC. Its protein is CASSDDGSISYNEQFF.

This clonotype was seen many times. This CDR3 reads CASSFRSRGQPQHF. The CDR3 DNA sequence: TGTGCCAGCAGTTTCAGGTCAAGAGGTCAGCCCCAGCATTTT. V usage is TRBV12-3 or TRBV12-4 and J usage is TRBJ1-5; D is unclear. The CDR3 extends over 14 amino acids. Trimming pared 3 bases from V and 6 bases from J, leaving 12 bases between.

Only a few counts were recorded for this clonotype. The J gene is TRBJ1-2, the V gene TRBV2, with D uncertain. Germline assignment: CDR1 SNHLY and CDR2 FYNNEI. V lost 7 bases and J 4 bases, leaving 16 bases between the germline ends. The CDR3 length is 14 residues. In DNA, the CDR3 is TGTGCCAGCACCCTCGGACGGTCTTCCTATGGCTACACCTTC. Translation: CASTLGRSSYGYTF.

This clonotype has a count of ten or more. The genes are TRBV7-2 and TRBJ2-7; 11 positions agree with TRBD2. V was pared by 4 bases and J by 1 base, with 6 bases of the junction left unmatched. From germline, CDR1 is SGHTA and CDR2 FQGNSA. The CDR3 consists of 16 residues. CDR3 bases: TGTGCCAGCAGCTCACACGGGACTAGCGGATCCTACGAGCAGTACTTC. As protein: CASSSHGTSGSYEQYF.

Many counts were recorded for this clonotype. This chain uses TRBV6-2 or TRBV6-3 with TRBJ1-2; 7 bases are shared with TRBD1. Germline assignment: CDR1 MNHEY and CDR2 SVGEGT. The CDR3 is 15 amino acids. The trim removed 2 bases at V and 7 bases at J, leaving 10 bases unmatched. For the CDR3, the DNA is TGTGCCAGCAGTTACGCTCGGACAGGATTGGGTGGCTACACCTTC. Protein: CASSYARTGLGGYTF.

Many counts were recorded for this clonotype. The genes are TRBV27 and TRBJ1-1; D is undetermined. The CDR3 runs 16 residues. V was cut by 5 bases and J by 1 base, with 17 bases left in between. Germline CDR1 MNHEY, CDR2 SMNVEV (reference sequence). The CDR3 nucleotides are TGTGCCAGCAGTCGCCTAAGGGCAGTTCGGAACACTGAAGCTTTCTTT. Residues: CASSRLRAVRNTEAFF.

This clonotype was found a few times. The gene calls are TRBV4-3 and TRBJ2-1; 7 bases line up with TRBD2. After removal of 1 base from V and 0 bases from J, the junction contained 9 bases not matched to a gene. CDR1 and CDR2 from the germline V gene are LGHNA and YSLEER. The CDR3 totals 18 residues. Here the CDR3 DNA reads TGCGCCAGCAGCCAAGGGGTGGGGGGGATCAGCTCCTACAATGAGCAGTTCTTC. Protein: CASSQGVGGISSYNEQFF.

This chain uses TRBV7-2 with TRBJ2-1; 11 bases line up with TRBD2. The CDR3 sequence is 15 residues long. Trimming cost V 3 bases and J 7 bases; bases outside gene matches: 5. Germline values: CDR1 SGHTA, CDR2 FQGNSA. In DNA form, the CDR3 reads TGTGCCAGCAGCTTTTTAGCGGGAGGGATAAATGAGCAGTTCTTC. Encoded protein: CASSFLAGGINEQFF.

V gene TRBV20-1 combines with J gene TRBJ1-4; maybe TRBD1 (5 bases). Germline CDR1 reads DFQATT; CDR2 reads SNEGSKA (reference sequence). Trimming removed 3 bases at V and 1 base at J, with 18 bases between. The CDR3 loop spans 17 amino acids. This CDR3 reads CSARGRIRAITNEKLFF. In nucleotides, the CDR3 is TGCAGTGCTAGGGGACGTATAAGGGCCATAACTAATGAAAAACTGTTTTTT.

This clonotype showed up many times. This chain uses TRBV7-8 with TRBJ2-7, with TRBD2 as a possible D gene (6 bases). V was clipped by 5 bases and J by 7 bases, with 18 bases between them. Germline V CDR1 and CDR2: SGHVS, FQNEAQ. The CDR3 spans 14 residues. This chain's CDR3 is CASSRGLGATEQYF. The CDR3 DNA reads TGTGCCAGCAGCCGGGGACTGGGAGCTACTGAGCAGTACTTC.

A note on this clonotype: A much bigger clone sits one base away, suggesting this may be a read error. The V gene is TRBV7-9, the J gene TRBJ1-2; 7 bases are shared with TRBD1. The germline gives CDR1 SEHNR, CDR2 FQNEAQ (reference sequence). This CDR3 is 14 amino acids long. Trimming cost V 4 bases and J 4 bases; bases outside gene matches: 6. CDR3 sequence reads: CASSSTTGLYGYTF. Here the CDR3 DNA reads TGTGCCAGCAGCTCGACGACAGGGCTCTATGGCTACACCTTC.

This clonotype was recorded a few times. The CDR3 spells CASRAATNEKLFF. CDR3 DNA: TGCGCCAGCAGAGCGGCAACTAATGAAAAACTGTTTTTT. The V gene is TRBV5-1, the J gene TRBJ1-4; D call uncertain. The germline V gene has CDR1 SGHRS and CDR2 YFSETQ. V was pared by 5 bases and J by 0 bases, with 5 bases between. The CDR3 contains 13 residues.

The V and J genes are TRBV7-9 and TRBJ2-7, with D unresolved. The CDR3 covers 16 residues. Germline values: CDR1 SEHNR, CDR2 FQNEAQ (reference sequence). The V end lost 10 bases, the J end lost 3 bases, and 25 bases lay between the germline ends. CDR3 nucleotides: TGTGCCAAGCCCGCGAAGGAGTTCCAGTACCTCTACGAGCAGTACTTC. This gives the protein CAKPAKEFQYLYEQYF.